This T cell receptor (beta chain) was recovered during a study of cytomegalovirus exposure and HLA in healthy donors. Produced via immunoSEQ multiplex PCR; TCRdb's table is partial and in-frame only. In the table there are fewer than 400,000 clones, 70% to 90% of which are singletons. This receptor was taken from a woman aged 18-30 years in good health and CMV-seronegative. Source material: PBMCs.

The CDR3 protein is CASSPTNRDGNTEAFF. In DNA, the CDR3 is TGCGCCAGCTCCCCCACGAACAGGGACGGGAACACTGAAGCTTTCTTT. The V and J genes are TRBV23-1 and TRBJ1-1; D possibly corresponds to TRBD1 (6 bases). TRBV23-1 is noted as an ORF with a role that remains uncertain. V was clipped by 8 bases and J by 1 base, with 20 bases between them. There are 16 residues in the CDR3.